This T cell receptor beta chain originates from a study of T cell responses to AZD1222 COVID-19 vaccine. Some clones are missing from TCRdb's copy, which holds only in-frame ones; the method was immunoSEQ multiplex PCR. The sample lists roughly 150,000 clones, roughly 82% occurring once. The source was peripheral blood, collected on day 0 of AZD1222 vaccination. The TCR comes from an adult in good health.

The CDR3 is CASSVLGNTNEKLFF. The DNA for the CDR3 is TGTGCCAGCAGCGTGCTGGGGAACACTAATGAAAAACTGTTTTTT. This chain joins TRBV9 and TRBJ1-4, with D unresolved. Germline V CDR1 and CDR2: SGDLS, YYNGEE. The CDR3 totals 15 residues. Trimming shortened V by 2 bases and J by 2 bases, and 10 bases separated the two germline ends.